This TCR beta chain was identified during a study of blood T cell repertoires in COVID-19. Trimming left V 1 base short and J 2 bases short, with 11 bases between. Germline V lookup: CDR1 SEHNR, CDR2 FQNEAQ (reference sequence). The CDR3 runs to 15 residues. Per the study methods: Scientists estimated how many nucleated cells there were by amplifying reference gene primers. Repertoires were generated with immunoSEQ multiplex PCR, while TCRdb's copy carries only in-frame clones and drops some. The D gene and trimming were derived from the DNA, and the V and J assignments and clone size from that table. The data hold 270,000 or so clones, with around 86% observed a single time. Individuals drawn from around 24 US areas were about 18 to 95 years old. Cohort 3 donors were reported recovered after two negative PCRs, clearance, or symptom resolution.

Sequencing was carried out using PBMCs or T cells enriched from blood (not recorded which). The sequence was collected from a woman in her late teens or twenties who had recovered from COVID-19. The chain couples TRBV7-9 to TRBJ1-2, with a tentative D call TRBD1 (6 bases). The CDR3: CASSLGGRVNYGYTF. CDR3 nucleotide sequence: TGTGCCAGCAGCTTAGGGGGGCGAGTGAACTATGGCTACACCTTC.